The next 21 T cell receptor beta chains were all read from a single sample in a study of a mutant IDH1 vaccine in newly diagnosed glioma. Sequenced by immunoSEQ multiplex PCR; TCRdb stores in-frame clones only, minus some. The repertoire has 15,000 or so clones, approximately 80% of them found once; the top ten carry approximately 11%. Described time point: baseline, week 1 (first vaccination visit). Regarding treatment: pre-vaccination baseline after standard-of-care therapy. The sample here was PBMCs, taken from a glioma patient treated with radiotherapy, temozolomide or both. These TCRs come from a man in his forties with glioma.

The rearrangement uses TRBV27 and TRBJ1-5, with D unclear. CDR1 and CDR2 from the germline V gene are MNHEY and SMNVEV (reference sequence). The germline V and J ends were trimmed by 3 bases and 2 bases, with 8 bases remaining between them. The CDR3 consists of 14 residues. The CDR3 DNA sequence: TGTGCCAGCAGTTTTATGGCAGGCAATCAGCCCCAGCATTTT. This encodes CASSFMAGNQPQHF.

The J gene is TRBJ2-1, the V gene TRBV4-1, with TRBD2 as a possible D gene (5 bases). The CDR3 totals 14 residues. V shed 4 bases and J shed 2 bases, with 9 bases lying between them. The germline CDR1 and CDR2 sequences are MGHRA and YSYEKL. The CDR3 sequence is CASSRTEPYNEQFF. The CDR3 nucleotides read TGCGCCAGCAGCCGGACTGAACCCTACAATGAGCAGTTCTTC.

This clone was counted once. This chain joins TRBV5-5 and TRBJ2-7; TRBD1 matches 7 bases. V was clipped by 0 bases and J by 3 bases; unmatched bases: 3. This CDR3 is 14 amino acids long. CDR1 and CDR2 (germline): SGHKS, YYEKEE (reference sequence). CDR3 DNA: TGTGCCAGCAGCTTGGCGTCAGGGGGCTACGAGCAGTACTTC. Translation gives CASSLASGGYEQYF. Full variable domain (rest looked up from reference TRBV5-5 and TRBJ2-7): DAGVTQSPTHLIKTRGQQVTLRCSPISGHKSVSWYQQVLGQGPQFIFQYYEKEERGRGNFPDRFSARQFPNYSSELNVNALLLGDSALYLCASSLASGGYEQYFGPGTRLTVT.

The chain is built from TRBV2 and TRBJ2-7; TRBD1 matches 7 bases. With V trimmed by 8 bases and J by 4 bases, 5 bases remained unmatched. This CDR3 comprises 12 residues. Germline V gives CDR1 SNHLY, CDR2 FYNNEI. In DNA form, the CDR3 reads TGTGCCAGCGGCCAGGGGGAATACGAGCAGTACGTC. Protein sequence: CASGQGEYEQYV.

This chain connects TRBV4-1 to TRBJ1-4; D uncertain. Deletions cut 4 bases from V and 3 bases from J, with 9 bases between. The CDR3 runs to 14 residues. Germline CDR1 MGHRA, CDR2 YSYEKL. The chain's CDR3 is CASSRDWSNEKLFF. The CDR3 nucleotides are TGCGCCAGCAGCCGCGACTGGTCTAATGAAAAACTGTTTTTT.

The rearrangement links TRBV7-8 to TRBJ1-5; 12 bases line up with TRBD1. CDR1 and CDR2 from the germline V gene are SGHVS and FQNEAQ. The CDR3 contains 15 residues. Unmatched junction bases numbered 8, after V lost 4 bases and J lost 10 bases. In DNA, the CDR3 is TGTGCCAGCAGCTCCGCGGGGGGGACAGGGGGCCCCCAGCATTTT. Residues: CASSSAGGTGGPQHF.

The rearrangement links TRBV7-9 to TRBJ2-7, with 7 bases aligning to TRBD1. Germline assignment: CDR1 SEHNR and CDR2 FQNEAQ (reference sequence). This CDR3 region has 15 residues. V was pared by 5 bases and J by 3 bases, with 10 bases of the junction left unmatched. CDR3 residues: CASSPRGQGVYEQYF. For the CDR3, the DNA is TGTGCCAGCAGCCCCCGAGGGCAGGGGGTCTACGAGCAGTACTTC.

The chain carries TRBV7-9 and TRBJ2-7; 7 bases match TRBD1. The V gene end was trimmed by 5 bases and the J gene end by 5 bases; junction bases not matched to a gene: 3. Germline V gene data show CDR1 as SEHNR and CDR2 as FQNEAQ (reference sequence). There are 12 residues in the CDR3. CDR3 in DNA: TGTGCCAGCAGCATAACAGGGGACGAGCAGTACGTC. This gives the protein CASSITGDEQYV.

The V gene is TRBV6-1, the J gene TRBJ2-1; D is unclear. CDR3 size: 15 residues. The ends were cut back, 2 bases at V and 1 base at J, with 9 bases in the middle. Germline V CDR1 and CDR2: MNHNS, SASEGT. CDR3 sequence: CASSENSRSYNEQFF. The CDR3 coding sequence is TGTGCCAGCAGTGAAAACTCCAGGTCCTACAATGAGCAGTTCTTC.

CDR3 DNA sequence: TGTGCCAGCAGCTTAGGTTCGTTTTGGGGCGGACTCACAGATACGCAGTATTTT. It yields the protein CASSLGSFWGGLTDTQYF. The gene calls are TRBV7-2 and TRBJ2-3; the D gene could be TRBD1 or TRBD2 (5 bases each). V lost 1 base and J lost 2, with 19 bases in between. The CDR3 runs 18 residues. The V gene's germline CDR1 is SGHTA and CDR2 FQGNSA.

This chain connects TRBV10-2 to TRBJ2-5; 7 positions match TRBD1. The CDR3 is 15 amino acids. V shed 2 bases and J 1 base; nucleotides not matched to a gene: 4. Germline-derived CDR1 and CDR2 are WSHSY and SAAADI. The CDR3 region is CASSEEWDSQETQYF. The CDR3 nucleotides are TGCGCCAGCAGTGAGGAGTGGGACAGCCAAGAGACCCAGTACTTC.

This clone was seen once. The rearrangement links TRBV27 to TRBJ2-1; 10 bases align to TRBD1. V was clipped by 6 bases and J by 8 bases; unmatched bases: 10. Germline loops: CDR1 MNHEY, CDR2 SMNVEV (reference sequence). The CDR3 totals 15 residues. Here the CDR3 DNA reads TGTGCCAGCAGCCCGAGGGGACAGGGGATGTATGAGCAGTTCTTC. Its translation: CASSPRGQGMYEQFF.

This clone has just one count. The V and J genes are TRBV30 and TRBJ2-5; 8 bases are shared with TRBD2. This CDR3 has 16 amino acids. From germline, CDR1 is GTSNPN and CDR2 SVGIG (reference sequence). Germline trimming cut 2 bases from V and 1 base from J; bases unmatched to any gene: 9. Here the CDR3 reads CAWSPGLAGPQETQYF. The CDR3 region has the DNA TGTGCCTGGAGTCCCGGTCTAGCGGGCCCCCAAGAGACCCAGTACTTC.

The chain uses TRBV7-2 and TRBJ2-3, with D possibly matching TRBD2 (5 bases). The V gene's germline CDR1 is SGHTA and CDR2 FQGNSA. The V end lost 1 base, the J end lost 1 base, and 9 bases lay between the germline ends. The CDR3 has 15 amino acids. CDR3 sequence (DNA): TGTGCCAGCAGCTTAGGTCGGCGGGGCACAGATACGCAGTATTTT. This encodes CASSLGRRGTDTQYF.

The chain is built from TRBV19 and TRBJ2-2; 10 bases align to TRBD2. After removal of 6 bases from V and 5 bases from J, the junction contained 9 bases not matched to a gene. The CDR3 runs to 16 residues. CDR1 and CDR2 from the germline V gene are LNHDA and SQIVND (reference sequence). The DNA of the CDR3 is TGTGCCAGTAGGGGGTCTACTAGCGGGATAACCGGGGAGCTGTTTTTT. It codes for CASRGSTSGITGELFF.

The chain combines TRBV19 with TRBJ2-4, with a weak D call TRBD1 (5 bases). CDR3 length: 15 amino acids. CDR1 LNHDA and CDR2 SQIVND come from the germline V gene (reference sequence). V was shortened by 5 bases and J by 2 bases, with 13 bases between the two germline ends. The CDR3 reads CASSPQGASKNIQYF. In DNA, the CDR3 is TGTGCCAGTAGTCCCCAGGGCGCATCCAAAAACATTCAGTACTTC.

The V gene is TRBV7-9, the J gene TRBJ1-2; D is uncertain. Trimming removed 5 bases from V and 8 bases from J, with 21 bases in between. Germline values: CDR1 SEHNR, CDR2 FQNEAQ (reference sequence). The CDR3 extends over 15 amino acids. The CDR3 sequence: CASSGLMAHLEGYTF. CDR3 bases: TGTGCCAGCAGCGGGTTGATGGCCCACCTCGAAGGCTACACCTTC.

This rearrangement joins TRBV6-4 to TRBJ2-1; 11 bases are shared with TRBD2. V lost 3 bases and J lost 6; bases outside the gene matches: 4. This CDR3 has 15 residues. Germline-derived CDR1 and CDR2 are MRHNA and SNTAGT. The CDR3 DNA reads TGTGCCAGCAGTGATAGCGGGAGGGGTGTCAATGAGCAGTTCTTC. Residues: CASSDSGRGVNEQFF.

CDR3 loop: CASSFRGTAGELFF. For the CDR3, the DNA is TGTGCCAGCAGCTTCCGTGGGACCGCCGGGGAGCTGTTTTTT. The chain has TRBV7-2 and TRBJ2-2; D possibly matches TRBD1 or TRBD2 (5 bases each). The CDR3 extends over 14 amino acids. Trimming shortened V by 3 bases and J by 6 bases, and 11 bases separated the two germline ends. In germline, CDR1 is SGHTA, CDR2 FQGNSA.

This chain joins TRBV4-1 and TRBJ1-1, with a possible D match to TRBD1 (6 bases). Trimming removed 0 bases from V and 14 bases from J, with 22 bases in between. In germline, CDR1 is MGHRA, CDR2 YSYEKL. The CDR3 has 15 amino acids. CDR3 loop: CASSQDQGTFPPGFF. The CDR3 DNA follows: TGCGCCAGCAGCCAAGATCAGGGGACTTTCCCCCCCGGGTTCTTT.

This chain connects TRBV7-9 to TRBJ1-2, with D unclear. This CDR3 is built from 14 residues. Germline V gives CDR1 SEHNR, CDR2 FQNEAQ (reference sequence). The V end lost 4 bases, the J end lost 3 bases, and 12 bases lay between the germline ends. The CDR3 loop reads CASSSTLGYYGYTF. The DNA for the CDR3 is TGTGCCAGCAGCTCAACATTAGGCTACTATGGCTACACCTTC. The whole variable domain, filled in from reference TRBV7-9 and TRBJ1-2, reads DTGVSQNPRHKITKRGQNVTFRCDPISEHNRLYWYRQTLGQGPEFLTYFQNEAQLEKSRLLSDRFSAERPKGSFSTLEIQRTEQGDSAMYLCASSSTLGYYGYTFGSGTRLTVV.